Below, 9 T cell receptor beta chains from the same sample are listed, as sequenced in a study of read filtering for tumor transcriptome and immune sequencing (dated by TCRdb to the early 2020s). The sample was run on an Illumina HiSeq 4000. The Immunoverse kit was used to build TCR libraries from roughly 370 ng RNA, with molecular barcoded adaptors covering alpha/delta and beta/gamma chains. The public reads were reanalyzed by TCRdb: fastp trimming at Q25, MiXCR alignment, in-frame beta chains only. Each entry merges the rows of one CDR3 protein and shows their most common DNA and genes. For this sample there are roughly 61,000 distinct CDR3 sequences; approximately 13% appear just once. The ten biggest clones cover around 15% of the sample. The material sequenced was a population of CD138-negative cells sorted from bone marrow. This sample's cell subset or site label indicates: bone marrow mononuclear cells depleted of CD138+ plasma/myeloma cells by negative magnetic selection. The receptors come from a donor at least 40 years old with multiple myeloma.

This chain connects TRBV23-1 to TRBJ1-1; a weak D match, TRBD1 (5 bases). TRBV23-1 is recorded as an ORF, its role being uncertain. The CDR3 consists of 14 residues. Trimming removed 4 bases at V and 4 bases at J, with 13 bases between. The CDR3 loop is CASSLKGACTEAFF. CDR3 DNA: TGCGCCAGCAGTCTAAAAGGGGCGTGCACTGAAGCTTTCTTT.

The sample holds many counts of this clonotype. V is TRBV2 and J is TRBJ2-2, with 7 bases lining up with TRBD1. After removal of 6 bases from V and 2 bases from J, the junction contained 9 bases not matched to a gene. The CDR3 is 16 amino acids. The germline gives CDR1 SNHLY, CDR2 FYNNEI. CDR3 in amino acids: CASSVQGTVNTGELFF. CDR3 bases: TGTGCCAGCAGCGTCCAGGGGACAGTTAACACCGGGGAGCTGTTTTTT.

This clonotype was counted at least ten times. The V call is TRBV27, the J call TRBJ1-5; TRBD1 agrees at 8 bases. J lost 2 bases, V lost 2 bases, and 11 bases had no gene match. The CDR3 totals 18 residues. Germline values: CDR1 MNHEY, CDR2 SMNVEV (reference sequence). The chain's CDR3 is CASSLRGQARRGNQPQHF. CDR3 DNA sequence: TGTGCCAGCAGTTTAAGGGGACAGGCAAGGAGGGGCAATCAGCCCCAGCATTTT.

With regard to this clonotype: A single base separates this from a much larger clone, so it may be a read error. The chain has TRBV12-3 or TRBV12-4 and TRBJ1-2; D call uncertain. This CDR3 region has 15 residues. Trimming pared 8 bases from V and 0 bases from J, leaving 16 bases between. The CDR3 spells CASGVDGGSNYGYTF. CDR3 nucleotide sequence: TGTGCCAGCGGGGTAGACGGAGGATCTAACTATGGCTACACCTTC.

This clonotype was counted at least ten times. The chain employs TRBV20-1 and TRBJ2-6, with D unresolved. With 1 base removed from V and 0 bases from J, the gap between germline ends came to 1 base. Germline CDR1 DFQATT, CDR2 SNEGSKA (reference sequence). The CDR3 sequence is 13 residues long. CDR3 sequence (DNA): TGCAGTGCTAGAGCCTCTGGGGCCAACGTCCTGACTTTC. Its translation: CSARASGANVLTF.

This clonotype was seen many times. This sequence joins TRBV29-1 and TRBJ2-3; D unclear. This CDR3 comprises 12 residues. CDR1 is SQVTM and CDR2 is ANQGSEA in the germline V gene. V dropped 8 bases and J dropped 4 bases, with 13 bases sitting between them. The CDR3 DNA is TGCAGCTTAAGACGATTACCAGATACGCAGTATTTT. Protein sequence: CSLRRLPDTQYF.

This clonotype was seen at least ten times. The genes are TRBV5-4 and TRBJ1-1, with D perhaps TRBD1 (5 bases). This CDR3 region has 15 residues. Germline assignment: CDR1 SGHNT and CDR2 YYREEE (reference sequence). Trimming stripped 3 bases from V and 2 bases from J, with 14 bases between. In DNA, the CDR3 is TGTGCCAGCAGCTCGGACATGAATCGAAACACTGAAGCTTTCTTT. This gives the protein CASSSDMNRNTEAFF.

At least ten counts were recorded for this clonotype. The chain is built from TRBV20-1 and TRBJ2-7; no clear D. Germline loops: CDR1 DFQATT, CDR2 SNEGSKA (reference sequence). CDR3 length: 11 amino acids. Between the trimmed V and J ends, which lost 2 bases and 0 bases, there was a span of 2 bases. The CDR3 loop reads CSARPSYEQYF. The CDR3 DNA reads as TGCAGTGCTAGACCCTCCTACGAGCAGTACTTC.

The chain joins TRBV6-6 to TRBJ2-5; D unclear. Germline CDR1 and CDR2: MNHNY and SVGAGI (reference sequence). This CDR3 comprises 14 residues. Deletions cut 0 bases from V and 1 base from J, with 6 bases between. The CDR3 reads CASSYSVAQETQYF. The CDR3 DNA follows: TGTGCCAGCAGTTACTCAGTAGCCCAAGAGACCCAGTACTTC.